This T cell receptor beta chain is drawn from a study of OX40 agonist ivuxolimab in advanced cancers. From germline, CDR1 is SGHTA and CDR2 FQGNSA. This CDR3 has 15 residues. V lost 4 bases to trimming and J lost 3 bases; unmatched junction nucleotides: 8. TCRdb keeps only in-frame clones here, not all; method: immunoSEQ multiplex PCR. The sample carries more than 55,000 clones, 80% to 90% recorded once. The rearrangement uses TRBV7-2 and TRBJ1-1; 7 nucleotides agree with TRBD1. The source material was CD4+ or CD8+ T cells sorted from blood, sampled in a trial of the OX40 agonist ivuxolimab. This TCR was recovered from an adult with an advanced solid tumor such as melanoma, head and neck, liver or kidney cancer. The CDR3 reads CASSSGGALDTEAFF. CDR3 in DNA: TGTGCCAGCAGCTCAGGGGGGGCCCTAGACACTGAAGCTTTCTTT.